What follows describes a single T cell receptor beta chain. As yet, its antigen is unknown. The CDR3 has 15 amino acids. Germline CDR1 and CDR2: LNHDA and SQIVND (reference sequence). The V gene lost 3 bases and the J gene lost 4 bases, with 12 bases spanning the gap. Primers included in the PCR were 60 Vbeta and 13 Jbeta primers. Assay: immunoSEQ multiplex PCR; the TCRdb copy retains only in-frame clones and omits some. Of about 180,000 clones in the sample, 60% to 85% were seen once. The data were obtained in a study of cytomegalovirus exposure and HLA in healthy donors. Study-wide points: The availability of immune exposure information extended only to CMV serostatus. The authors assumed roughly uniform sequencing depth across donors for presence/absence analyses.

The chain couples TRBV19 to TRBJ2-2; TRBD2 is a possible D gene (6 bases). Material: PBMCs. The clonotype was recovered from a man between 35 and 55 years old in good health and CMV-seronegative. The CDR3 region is CASSMGGSTTGELFF. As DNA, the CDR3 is TGTGCCAGTAGTATGGGAGGATCCACCACCGGGGAGCTGTTTTTT.